This T cell receptor (beta chain) emerged from a study of PD-1 blockade in classical Hodgkin lymphoma. Study conclusions and caveats: Complete responders possessed baseline diversity comparable to newly diagnosed patients. There was a significant rise in CD4+ TCR diversity by C4D1, with no such rise for CD8+. Diminished baseline TCR diversity has been reported in newly diagnosed patients relative to healthy donors. Sources of repertoire differences remain undefined, possibly disease activity or prior therapy.

Notes on this clone: Its cognate antigen is unknown.

Using immunoSEQ multiplex PCR, the repertoire was profiled, and TCRdb retains in-frame clones only, with some absent. The sample lists approximately 90,000 clones, about nine tenths occurring once. Brentuximab vedotin exposure varied, and every patient relapsed after autologous stem cell transplantation. Deletions cut 5 bases from V and 3 bases from J, with 18 bases between. Per germline, CDR1 SEHNR and CDR2 FQNEAQ (reference sequence). The CDR3 contains 16 residues. The input for sequencing was peripheral blood mononuclear cells (PBMCs), taken before the second cycle of nivolumab. This chain links TRBV7-9 with TRBJ2-3; TRBD2 might be the D (6 bases). This TCR was sampled from a human donor with classical Hodgkin lymphoma. The CDR3 region is CASSLGLALSTDTQYF. The CDR3 DNA sequence: TGTGCCAGCAGCCTAGGGCTAGCGTTAAGTACAGATACGCAGTATTTT. Full variable domain (rest looked up from reference TRBV7-9 and TRBJ2-3): DTGVSQNPRHKITKRGQNVTFRCDPISEHNRLYWYRQTLGQGPEFLTYFQNEAQLEKSRLLSDRFSAERPKGSFSTLEIQRTEQGDSAMYLCASSLGLALSTDTQYFGPGTRLTVL.